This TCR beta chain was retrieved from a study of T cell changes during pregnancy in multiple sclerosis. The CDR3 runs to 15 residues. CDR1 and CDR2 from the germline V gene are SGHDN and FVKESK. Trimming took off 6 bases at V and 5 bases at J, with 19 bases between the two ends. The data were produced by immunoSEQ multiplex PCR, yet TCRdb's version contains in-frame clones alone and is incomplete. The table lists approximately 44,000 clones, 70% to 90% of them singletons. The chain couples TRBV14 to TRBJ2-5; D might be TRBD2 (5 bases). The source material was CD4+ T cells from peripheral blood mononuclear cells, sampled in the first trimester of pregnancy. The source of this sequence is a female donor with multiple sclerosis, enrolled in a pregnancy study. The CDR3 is CASSRTFSPSETQYF. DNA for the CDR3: TGTGCCAGCAGTCGGACTTTTTCCCCGAGCGAGACCCAGTACTTC.